Below are 28 T cell receptor beta chains sequenced from a single sample in a study of cytomegalovirus exposure and HLA in healthy donors. PCR involved 60 Vbeta and 13 Jbeta primers. The data were produced by immunoSEQ multiplex PCR, yet TCRdb's version contains in-frame clones alone and is incomplete. The repertoire has fewer than 150,000 clones, roughly 80% of them found once; the top ten carry under 1.5%. The sample taken for sequencing was PBMCs. The receptors originated from a man aged 45-65 years in good health and CMV-seronegative.

Comments on this clone: The identical CDR3 is also encoded by other nucleotide sequences in the sample. The chain recombines TRBV25-1 with TRBJ2-3, with 8 bases fitting TRBD1. CDR1 is MGHDK and CDR2 is SYGVNS in the germline V gene. V gave up 6 bases and J gave up 1 base; unmatched junction bases: 3. CDR3 size: 14 residues. The CDR3 coding sequence is TGTGCCAGCAGCTGGACAGGGCGCACAGATACGCAGTATTTT. As protein: CASSWTGRTDTQYF.

V gene TRBV7-9 combines with J gene TRBJ2-5; 9 positions agree with TRBD2. The CDR3 has 15 residues. Germline CDR1 is SEHNR and CDR2 is FQNEAQ (reference sequence). Trimming at V came to 5 bases and at J to 1 base, leaving 5 bases not matched to a gene. CDR3 protein: CASSLLAGPQETQYF. CDR3 sequence (DNA): TGTGCCAGCAGCCTACTAGCGGGCCCCCAAGAGACCCAGTACTTC.

The CDR3 sequence is CASSRQPGHLNEKLFF. CDR3 DNA sequence: TGTGCCAGTAGTAGGCAGCCGGGACACCTTAATGAAAAACTGTTTTTT. V is TRBV19 and J is TRBJ1-4, with D maybe TRBD1 (6 bases). This CDR3 region has 16 residues. Germline CDR1 LNHDA, CDR2 SQIVND (reference sequence). Trimming took 4 bases from V and 4 from J, leaving 16 bases between them.

The table lists this clone with a few counts. The chain employs TRBV5-1 and TRBJ2-2, with D possibly matching TRBD1 (6 bases). The V gene's germline CDR1 is SGHRS and CDR2 YFSETQ. The CDR3 sequence is 16 residues long. The germline V and J ends were trimmed by 0 bases and 6 bases, with 15 bases remaining between them. The CDR3 sequence: CASSLAGQHRAGELFF. CDR3 coding DNA: TGCGCCAGCAGCTTGGCCGGACAGCATAGGGCCGGGGAGCTGTTTTTT.

CDR3 residues: CAISDQRQGREKLFF. Here the CDR3 DNA reads TGTGCCATCAGTGATCAAAGACAGGGCAGGGAAAAACTGTTTTTT. The chain has TRBV10-3 and TRBJ1-4, with 7 bases aligning to TRBD1. CDR1 and CDR2 from the germline V gene are ENHRY and SYGVKD. The CDR3 spans 15 residues. Germline trimming cut 3 bases from V and 8 bases from J; bases unmatched to any gene: 9.

The V gene is TRBV19, the J gene TRBJ1-5; a weak D match, TRBD1 (6 bases). Per the germline V gene, CDR1 is LNHDA and CDR2 is SQIVND (reference sequence). Trimming took 6 bases from V and 0 from J, leaving 21 bases between them. CDR3 length: 18 amino acids. This CDR3 reads CASSLRKRTAYSNQPQHF. As DNA, the CDR3 is TGTGCCAGTAGCCTGCGGAAACGGACAGCTTATAGCAATCAGCCCCAGCATTTT.

The V call is TRBV2, the J call TRBJ2-2, with D possibly matching TRBD1 (5 bases). The CDR3 has 16 amino acids. V was clipped by 2 bases and J by 0 bases, with 10 bases between them. The V gene's germline CDR1 is SNHLY and CDR2 FYNNEI. The CDR3, as DNA: TGTGCCAGCAGTGAACAGGGCTCTTCGAACACCGGGGAGCTGTTTTTT. It yields the protein CASSEQGSSNTGELFF.

V usage is TRBV5-4 and J usage is TRBJ2-3; TRBD1 might be the D (5 bases). Trimming took off 3 bases at V and 1 base at J, with 12 bases between the two ends. The CDR3 loop spans 15 amino acids. The germline CDR1 and CDR2 sequences are SGHNT and YYREEE (reference sequence). In nucleotides, the CDR3 is TGTGCCAGCAGCTCCGACAGTGAGGGCACAGATACGCAGTATTTT. This codes for CASSSDSEGTDTQYF.

As DNA, the CDR3 is TGTGCCAGCAGCCAGCGACAGGGGGGGTCTGTTTGCTACACCTTC. This sequence encodes CASSQRQGGSVCYTF. This chain uses TRBV4-2 with TRBJ1-2; 9 nucleotides agree with TRBD1. CDR3 size: 15 residues. Germline V gene sequence: CDR1 LGHNA, CDR2 YNFKEQ. Germline trimming cut 3 bases from V and 9 bases from J; bases unmatched to any gene: 11.

This sequence joins TRBV6-1 and TRBJ2-2, with TRBD2 matching 9 bases. V dropped 8 bases and J dropped 4; count of bases not matched to a gene: 8. Germline V CDR1 and CDR2: MNHNS, SASEGT. The CDR3 contains 15 residues. CDR3 nucleotide sequence: TGTGCCAGCGGGGGAATAGCGGGAGCCACCGGGGAGCTGTTTTTT. The encoded protein is CASGGIAGATGELFF.

The chain carries TRBV11-2 and TRBJ2-2; D is possibly TRBD2 (7 bases). V lost 2 bases, J lost 4 bases, and 11 bases lay in between. The CDR3 runs to 15 residues. From germline, CDR1 is SGHAT and CDR2 FQNNGV. The CDR3 nucleotides are TGTGCCAGCAGCTTAATAGGGGGGGGCACCGGGGAGCTGTTTTTT. Residues: CASSLIGGGTGELFF.

This clone was detected many times. The chain has TRBV6-1 and TRBJ2-3, with D hard to call. Germline CDR1 and CDR2: MNHNS and SASEGT. The CDR3 contains 12 residues. V was clipped by 1 base and J by 5 bases, with 4 bases between them. CDR3 DNA: TGTGCCAGCAGTGAAGACAAAGATACGCAGTATTTT. This gives the protein CASSEDKDTQYF.

The chain links TRBV2 to TRBJ2-1, with D possibly being TRBD2 (6 bases). The germline V gene has CDR1 SNHLY and CDR2 FYNNEI. Between the trimmed V and J ends, which lost 6 bases and 0 bases, there was a span of 21 bases. CDR3 length equals 18 residues. The CDR3 region has the DNA TGTGCCAGCAGACGTTCATCAATAGCGGATCGCTCCTACAATGAGCAGTTCTTC. It specifies CASRRSSIADRSYNEQFF.

The genes are TRBV15 and TRBJ2-1, with 10 positions matching TRBD1. The CDR3 is 15 amino acids. The V and J ends lost 5 bases and 7 bases, in that order; junction bases with no gene match: 8. Germline CDR1 LNHNV, CDR2 YYDKDF (reference sequence). CDR3: CATSPRQGAWNEQFF. The CDR3 nucleotides are TGTGCCACCAGCCCTCGACAGGGGGCGTGGAATGAGCAGTTCTTC.

V and J are TRBV2 and TRBJ2-2; 11 bases line up with TRBD1. CDR1 and CDR2 from the germline V gene are SNHLY and FYNNEI. The V gene end was trimmed by 5 bases and the J gene end by 7 bases; junction bases not matched to a gene: 6. CDR3 length: 15 amino acids. The CDR3 DNA reads TGTGCCAGCAGTCCGGGACAGGGGGTGGTCGGGGAGCTGTTTTTT. Amino acids: CASSPGQGVVGELFF.

This sequence joins TRBV12-2 and TRBJ2-7; the DNA was not compared with TRBD1, the D call given in the table. TRBV12-2 represents a pseudogene. This CDR3 spans 15 amino acids. CDR3 residues: CASRPGTGDAYEQYF. CDR3 coding DNA: TGTGCAAGTCGCCCAGGGACAGGGGACGCCTACGAGCAGTACTTC.

This clone was seen a few times. The rearrangement joins TRBV29-1 to TRBJ2-1; 9 nucleotides align to TRBD2. This CDR3 comprises 14 residues. The V and J ends lost 6 bases and 4 bases, in that order; junction bases with no gene match: 7. Germline lookup yields CDR1 SQVTM and CDR2 ANQGSEA. CDR3 nucleotides: TGCAGCGTCGCAGCTAGCGGGGTTTACAATGAGCAGTTCTTC. It codes for CSVAASGVYNEQFF.

J is TRBJ2-7 and V is TRBV10-3, with D perhaps TRBD1 (6 bases). The CDR3 sequence is 14 residues long. Germline V gene sequence: CDR1 ENHRY, CDR2 SYGVKD. V was pared by 6 bases and J by 4 bases, with 16 bases between. The CDR3 loop reads CAIRNSGERYEQYF. In nucleotides, the CDR3 is TGTGCCATCAGAAATTCAGGGGAGCGGTACGAGCAGTACTTC.

In this sample, this clone turned up once. This chain joins TRBV28 and TRBJ1-2; D may be TRBD1 (5 bases). Germline V gene data show CDR1 as MDHEN and CDR2 as SYDVKM. The V and J ends lost 3 bases and 7 bases respectively, with 15 bases between them. The CDR3 contains 14 residues. CDR3 sequence: CASSFFSSGGGYTF. DNA for the CDR3: TGTGCCAGCAGTTTCTTCTCATCGGGGGGTGGCTACACCTTC.

The chain has TRBV2 and TRBJ1-2; TRBD1 matches at 10 bases. Germline V lookup: CDR1 SNHLY, CDR2 FYNNEI. The trim removed 4 bases at V and 7 bases at J, leaving 6 bases unmatched. The CDR3 contains 14 residues. The CDR3: CASSVVTGGSGYTF. The CDR3, as DNA: TGTGCCAGCAGTGTCGTGACAGGGGGCTCTGGCTACACCTTC.

V and J are TRBV28 and TRBJ2-3; TRBD2 might be the D (5 bases). There are 14 residues in the CDR3. V lost 6 bases and J lost 2, with 12 bases in between. Germline CDR1 and CDR2: MDHEN and SYDVKM. The CDR3 reads CASSQTRSTDTQYF. The DNA for the CDR3 is TGTGCCAGCAGCCAAACTAGATCCACAGATACGCAGTATTTT.

This chain links TRBV7-2 with TRBJ2-7; no reliable D call. Trimming stripped 2 bases from V and 4 bases from J, with 6 bases between. This CDR3 is 12 amino acids long. The V gene's germline CDR1 is SGHTA and CDR2 FQGNSA. CDR3 region: CASSLQWYEQYF. The CDR3 nucleotides read TGTGCCAGCAGCTTACAGTGGTACGAGCAGTACTTC. The whole variable domain, filled in from reference TRBV7-2 and TRBJ2-7, reads GAGVSQSPSNKVTEKGKDVELRCDPISGHTALYWYRQSLGQGLEFLIYFQGNSAPDKSGLPSDRFSAERTGGSVSTLTIQRTQQEDSAVYLCASSLQWYEQYFGPGTRLTVT.

On this clone itself: Germline and junction disagree at one end, which may indicate a read error. The rearrangement joins TRBV7-7 to TRBJ2-3; D gene uncertain. The length of the CDR3 is 17 residues. The germline CDR1 and CDR2 sequences are SSHAT and FNYEAQ (reference sequence). The CDR3 here is CASSLGPGLTSTDTQYF. CDR3 coding DNA: TGTGCTAGCAGCTTAGGGCCAGGCCTCACTAGCACAGATACGCAGTATTTT.

This clone was found a few times. V usage is TRBV27 and J usage is TRBJ2-5, with 15 bases that match TRBD2. V lost 5 bases to trimming and J lost 0 bases; unmatched junction nucleotides: 13. Germline V gene sequence: CDR1 MNHEY, CDR2 SMNVEV (reference sequence). CDR3 length equals 20 residues. The chain's CDR3 is CASSPLGTSGRTQYQETQYF. The CDR3 DNA is TGTGCCAGCAGTCCGCTAGGGACTAGCGGGAGGACACAGTACCAAGAGACCCAGTACTTC.

The chain has TRBV28 and TRBJ2-2; D ambiguous. V lost 7 bases and J 1 base, leaving 7 bases between the germline ends. Germline-derived CDR1 and CDR2 are MDHEN and SYDVKM. The CDR3 has 13 amino acids. The CDR3 here is CASTQENTGELFF. As DNA, the CDR3 is TGTGCCAGCACTCAGGAGAACACCGGGGAGCTGTTTTTT.

The chain has TRBV19 and TRBJ1-5, with 9 bases identical to TRBD1. The V gene's germline CDR1 is LNHDA and CDR2 SQIVND (reference sequence). V trimming: 6 bases; J trimming: 7 bases; junction bases outside the gene matches: 7. The CDR3 has 14 amino acids. CDR3 bases: TGTGCCAGTAGGGGACAGGGTGGCGGGCAGCCCCAGCATTTT. Protein sequence: CASRGQGGGQPQHF.

In nucleotides, the CDR3 is TGTGCCACCAGCAGAGGGGGGCGTGAGAGCTCCTACGAGCAGTACTTC. Its protein is CATSRGGRESSYEQYF. J is TRBJ2-7 and V is TRBV15; tentative D call: TRBD1 (6 bases). The CDR3 is 16 amino acids. Trimming removed 1 base from V and 0 bases from J, with 13 bases in between. Germline V gene sequence: CDR1 LNHNV, CDR2 YYDKDF (reference sequence).

This clone was observed a handful of times. This chain joins TRBV4-2 and TRBJ2-6; tentative D call: TRBD2 (5 bases). Germline CDR1 is LGHNA and CDR2 is YNFKEQ. Trimming pared 0 bases from V and 0 bases from J, leaving 6 bases between. CDR3 size: 16 residues. CDR3 nucleotide sequence: TGTGCCAGCAGCCAAGATGGGAGCTCTGGGGCCAACGTCCTGACTTTC. This codes for CASSQDGSSGANVLTF.